Below are 6 T cell receptor beta chains sequenced from a single sample in a study of T cell responses to AZD1222 COVID-19 vaccine. Profiled with immunoSEQ multiplex PCR; TCRdb holds only in-frame clones, not every one. This table holds 200,000 to 300,000 clones, 85% to 95% found once. The sequenced sample was peripheral blood, obtained on day 0 of AZD1222 vaccination. Source of these receptors: an adult in good health.

The chain is built from TRBV29-1 and TRBJ1-4; 7 nucleotides agree with TRBD1. The CDR3 loop spans 13 amino acids. V dropped 4 bases and J dropped 8; count of bases not matched to a gene: 7. Germline CDR1 reads SQVTM; CDR2 reads ANQGSEA. DNA of the CDR3: TGCAGCGTTGCCCAGGGGGGGGGAGAAAAACTGTTTTTT. Residues: CSVAQGGGEKLFF.

The chain has TRBV12-3 or TRBV12-4 and TRBJ1-5; no firm D call. The V end lost 4 bases, the J end lost 5 bases, and 6 bases lay between the germline ends. The CDR3 totals 12 residues. CDR3 bases: TGTGCCAGCAGTTGGGAAGATCAGCCCCAGCATTTT. Translating gives CASSWEDQPQHF.

The V and J genes are TRBV4-3 and TRBJ1-6; 9 bases map to TRBD1. From germline, CDR1 is LGHNA and CDR2 YSLEER. Germline trimming cut 0 bases from V and 10 bases from J; bases unmatched to any gene: 7. This CDR3 is built from 16 residues. CDR3 DNA: TGCGCCAGCAGCCAAGACCAAGGGACAGGGACCTCACCCCTCCACTTT. It encodes CASSQDQGTGTSPLHF.

This chain links TRBV29-1 with TRBJ1-2, with a weak D call TRBD1 (6 bases). Germline V lookup: CDR1 SQVTM, CDR2 ANQGSEA. Trimming cost V 6 bases and J 0 bases, with 11 bases left between them. The CDR3 extends over 13 amino acids. This CDR3 reads CSVSRGANYGYTF. The DNA for the CDR3 is TGCAGCGTGTCTAGGGGGGCTAACTATGGCTACACCTTC. The entire variable domain, with the rest obtained from reference TRBV29-1 and TRBJ1-2, is as follows: SAVISQKPSRDICQRGTSLTIQCQVDSQVTMMFWYRQQPGQSLTLIATANQGSEATYESGFVIDKFPISRPNLTFSTLTVSNMSPEDSSIYLCSVSRGANYGYTFGSGTRLTVV.

V is TRBV7-9 and J is TRBJ1-2; D is uncertain. This CDR3 has 13 amino acids. V lost 3 bases and J 6 bases, leaving 11 bases between the germline ends. CDR1 SEHNR and CDR2 FQNEAQ come from the germline V gene (reference sequence). The CDR3 here is CASSFPPPHGYTF. CDR3 nucleotides: TGTGCCAGCAGCTTCCCCCCTCCTCATGGCTACACCTTC.

The rearrangement links TRBV5-4 to TRBJ1-6, with D perhaps TRBD1 (5 bases). The CDR3 runs 15 residues. The germline V gene has CDR1 SGHNT and CDR2 YYREEE (reference sequence). Between the trimmed V and J ends, which lost 1 base and 7 bases, there was a span of 12 bases. CDR3 nucleotide sequence: TGTGCCAGCAGCTTGAGTTCCGGGGGAAATTCACCCCTCCACTTT. This codes for CASSLSSGGNSPLHF.